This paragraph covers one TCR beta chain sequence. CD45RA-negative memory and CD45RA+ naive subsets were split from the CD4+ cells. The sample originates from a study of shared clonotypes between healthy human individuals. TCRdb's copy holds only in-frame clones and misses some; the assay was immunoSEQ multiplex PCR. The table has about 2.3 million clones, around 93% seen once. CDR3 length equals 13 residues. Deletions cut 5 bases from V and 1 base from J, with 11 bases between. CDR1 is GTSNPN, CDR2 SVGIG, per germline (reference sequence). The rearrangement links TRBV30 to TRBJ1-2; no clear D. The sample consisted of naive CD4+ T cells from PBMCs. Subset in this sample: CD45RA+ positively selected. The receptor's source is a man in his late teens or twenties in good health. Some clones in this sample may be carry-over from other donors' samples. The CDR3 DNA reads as TGTGCCTGGCACAGAAATCGTAACTATGGCTACACCTTC. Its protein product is CAWHRNRNYGYTF.